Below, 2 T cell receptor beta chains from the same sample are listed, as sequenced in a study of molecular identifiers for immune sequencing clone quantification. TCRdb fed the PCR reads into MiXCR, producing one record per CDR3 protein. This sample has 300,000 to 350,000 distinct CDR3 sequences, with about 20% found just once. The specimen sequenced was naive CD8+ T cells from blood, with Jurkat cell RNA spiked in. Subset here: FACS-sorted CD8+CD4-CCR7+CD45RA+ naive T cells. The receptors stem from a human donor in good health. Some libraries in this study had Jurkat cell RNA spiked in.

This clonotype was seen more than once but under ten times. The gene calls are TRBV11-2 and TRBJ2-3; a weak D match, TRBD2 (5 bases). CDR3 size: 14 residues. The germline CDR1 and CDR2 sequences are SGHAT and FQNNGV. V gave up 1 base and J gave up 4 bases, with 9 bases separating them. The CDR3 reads CASSLGTFSDTQYF. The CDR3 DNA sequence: TGTGCCAGCAGCTTAGGGACTTTCTCAGATACGCAGTATTTT.

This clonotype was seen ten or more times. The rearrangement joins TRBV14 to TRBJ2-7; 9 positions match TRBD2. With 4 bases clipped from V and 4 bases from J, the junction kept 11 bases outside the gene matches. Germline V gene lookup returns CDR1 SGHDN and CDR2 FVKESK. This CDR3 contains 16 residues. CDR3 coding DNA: TGTGCCAGCAGCCCCACTTGGCGGGGGGGCCTGTACGAGCAGTACTTC. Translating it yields CASSPTWRGGLYEQYF.